The entry below describes one T cell receptor (beta chain). No antigen is known for it. There are no base qualities to consult, and no much larger clone falls within one base. Between the V and J ends, shortened by 0 bases and 7 bases respectively, the junction contains 21 bases. Including the terminal cysteine and phenylalanine, the CDR3 comprises 18 residues. Of the read, only the CDR3 DNA is kept; its 54 bases are in frame from base 1. Reading the germline V gene gives CDR1 MGHRA and CDR2 YSYEKL. The trial excluded patients who had a history of autoimmune disease or were on systemic immunosuppression. Peripheral blood for TCR sequencing was drawn from every dose cohort at baseline, at cycle 4 day 1 and at cycle 7 day 1. The samples were taken from a phase I, first-in-human, multicenter, open-label dose-escalation trial of ivuxolimab. Adults with locally advanced or metastatic melanoma, renal cell, hepatocellular, or head and neck squamous cell carcinoma were enrolled in the trial. Before TCR sequencing, CD4+ T cells and CD8+ T cells from peripheral blood were sorted into separate populations.

The data were obtained in a study of OX40 agonist ivuxolimab in advanced cancers. Regarding the study in general: Ivuxolimab was a fully human IgG2 agonistic monoclonal antibody targeting the costimulatory receptor OX40 (CD134). The paper describes the monotherapy dose-escalation part (N ≈ 52 patients) of the phase I trial of ivuxolimab. A male proportion of roughly 80% and a mean age of approximately 61 years, ranging from about 23 to 90, were recorded for the dose-escalation cohort. Patients were allowed to have had prior anti-PD-1, anti-PD-L1 or anti-CTLA-4 therapy, and approximately 43% of the dose-escalation patients had previously received checkpoint inhibitors. Three dose-escalation patients achieved partial responses, one with hepatocellular carcinoma and two with cutaneous melanoma. Intravenous ivuxolimab was administered to patients every 2 weeks at six dose levels: 0.01, 0.1, 0.3, 1.5, 3 and 10 mg/kg. The point of sequencing TCRbeta in the periphery was to test whether ivuxolimab changed TCR sequence diversity and drove clonal T-cell expansion. Among the approximately 50 dose-escalation patients, around 20 had hepatocellular carcinoma, approximately 15 melanoma, 9 renal cell carcinoma and 9 head and neck cancer.

For sequencing of the TCRbeta CDR3 region, genomic DNA was extracted from the sorted cells. TCRbeta CDR3 regions were sequenced using the immunoSEQ Assay. TCRdb limited this immuneACCESS table to in-frame rearrangements with V and J called. A share of clones is missing; checked studies link under half to unresolved V genes, and the rest is unexplained. This sample holds over 75,000 clones; more than 85% were observed only once. The top ten hold 1.1% of the sample. Overall results and qualifications from the work: In the 0.1-3.0 mg/kg groups, partial responders had among the lowest normalized peripheral clonal expansion, particularly in CD8+ T cells. Low levels of normalized T-cell clonal expansion were also shown by some nonresponding patients. Clonal expansion of both CD4+ and CD8+ blood T cells was observed from baseline to week 6 at doses 0.1 to 3.0 mg/kg. After ivuxolimab, CD8+ T cells had more expanded clones than CD4+ T cells on average. The antigen specificity of the peripheral T cells that underwent clonal expansion was not determined.

This TCR came from an adult with an advanced solid tumor such as melanoma, head and neck, liver or kidney cancer. Sequenced material: CD4+ or CD8+ T cells sorted from blood, taken in a trial of the OX40 agonist ivuxolimab. The sequence links TRBV4-1 to TRBJ1-4; the D gene assignment is ambiguous. At the DNA level, the sequence is TGCGCCAGCAGCCAAGATAGCAACGTGGCGTCGCCCTCTGAAAAACTGTTTTTT. The translation is CASSQDSNVASPSEKLFF.